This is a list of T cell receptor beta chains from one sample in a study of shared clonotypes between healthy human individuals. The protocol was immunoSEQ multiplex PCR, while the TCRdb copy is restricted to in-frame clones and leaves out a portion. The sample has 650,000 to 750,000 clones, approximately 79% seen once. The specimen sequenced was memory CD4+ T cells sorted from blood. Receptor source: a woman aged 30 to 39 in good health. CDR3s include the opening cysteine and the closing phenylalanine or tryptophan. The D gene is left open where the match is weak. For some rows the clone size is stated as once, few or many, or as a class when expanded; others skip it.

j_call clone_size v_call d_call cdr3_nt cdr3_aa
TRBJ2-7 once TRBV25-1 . TGTGCCAGCAGTGAATTGCAAGCGGAGAGCTCCTACGAGCAGTACTTC CASSELQAESSYEQYF
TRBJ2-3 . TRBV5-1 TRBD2 TGCGCCAGCAGCTTGACGACGGGAGGGCCGGATACGCAGTATTTT CASSLTTGGPDTQYF
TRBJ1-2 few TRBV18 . TGTGCCAGCTCCCCAGACGGGAACTATGGCTACACCTTC CASSPDGNYGYTF
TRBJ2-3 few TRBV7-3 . TGTGCCAGCAGCCCGCAGTCGTCCCGCACAGATACGCAGTATTTT CASSPQSSRTDTQYF
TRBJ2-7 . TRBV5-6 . TGTGCCAGCAGCTCCGACAGGACGGGATACTACGAGCAGTACTTC CASSSDRTGYYEQYF
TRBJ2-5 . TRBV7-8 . TGTGCCAGCAGCCCCTCCGGGACGGAGACCCAGTACTTC CASSPSGTETQYF
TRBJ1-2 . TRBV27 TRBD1 TGTGCCAGCAGTTTACGGGGACAGGCGCCCTATGGCTACACCTTC CASSLRGQAPYGYTF
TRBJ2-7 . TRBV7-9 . TGTGCCAGCAGCTTCCGGGAGACCAACGAGCAGTACTTC CASSFRETNEQYF
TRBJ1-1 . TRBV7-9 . TGTGCCAGCAGCTCCATTCCGGGGGTTTGGACTGAAGCTTTCTTT CASSSIPGVWTEAFF
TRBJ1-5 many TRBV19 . TGTGCCAGTAGTATAGCGGGCGGGGGACGTTCGCCCCAGCATTTT CASSIAGGGRSPQHF
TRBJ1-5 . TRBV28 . TGTGCCAGCAGTTCCTCCCGTCACGTTCAGCCCCAGCATTTT CASSSSRHVQPQHF
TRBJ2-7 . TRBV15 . TGTGCCACCAGCAGAGTGAAGGGGGGCTACGAGCAGTACTTC CATSRVKGGYEQYF
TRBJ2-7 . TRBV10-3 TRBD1 TGTGGATCGCGGGACAGGGGTCAAGGGGCCGAGCAGTACTTC CGSRDRGQGAEQYF
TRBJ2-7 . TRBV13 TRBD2 TGTGCCAGCAGCTCGACTAGCGGGAGTTACGAGCAGTACTTC CASSSTSGSYEQYF
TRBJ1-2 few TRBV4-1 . TGCGCCAGCAGCCAAATGGACGGCCTCGGACCTTATGGCTACACCTTC CASSQMDGLGPYGYTF
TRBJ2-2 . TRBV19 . TGTGCCAGTAGTACCCGGACCCTAACGAACACCGGGGAGCTGTTTTTT CASSTRTLTNTGELFF
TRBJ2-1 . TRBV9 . TGTGCCAGCAGCGAGGGTCTGAGGGAGCCATACAATGAGCAGTTCTTC CASSEGLREPYNEQFF
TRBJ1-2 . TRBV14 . TGTGCCAGCAGCCAGGGCTTCTTCAACTATGGCTACACCTTC CASSQGFFNYGYTF
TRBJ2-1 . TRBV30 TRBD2 TGTGCCTCCGGACTAGCGGCCGTCTACAATGAGCAGTTCTTC CASGLAAVYNEQFF
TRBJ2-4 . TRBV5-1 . TGCGCCAGCAGCTTGGCCCCAGGAGCCAAAAACATTCAGTACTTC CASSLAPGAKNIQYF
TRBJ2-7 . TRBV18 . TGTGCCAGCTCACCACTGTTGCAGGGAGCAGGGGAGCAGTACTTC CASSPLLQGAGEQYF
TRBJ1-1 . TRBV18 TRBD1 TGTGCCAGCTCACCACAGGGGGCTCGGACTGAAGCTTTCTTT CASSPQGARTEAFF
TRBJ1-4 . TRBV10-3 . TGTGCCATCAGTGAGGCGTGGCAGGGCGATGAAAAACTGTTTTTT CAISEAWQGDEKLFF
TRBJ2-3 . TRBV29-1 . TGCAGCGTTGAAGGGGGGGCTACTAGCACAGATACGCAGTATTTT CSVEGGATSTDTQYF
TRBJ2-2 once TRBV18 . TGTGCCAGCTCATATAGGCAGGTCACCGGGGAGCTGTTTTTT CASSYRQVTGELFF
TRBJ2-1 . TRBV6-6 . TGTGCCAGCAGTTACTCTTCCCAGGGGATAGAGCAGTTCTTC CASSYSSQGIEQFF
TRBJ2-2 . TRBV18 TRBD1 TGTGCCAGCTCACCAGGGACAGGGCTCACCGGGGAGCTGTTTTTT CASSPGTGLTGELFF
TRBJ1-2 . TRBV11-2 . TGTGCCAGCAGCCCCGGGACGTCGCAAGGCTACACCTTC CASSPGTSQGYTF
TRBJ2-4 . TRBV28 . TGTGCCAGCAGTGAGGACTGGAAAAACATTCAGTACTTC CASSEDWKNIQYF
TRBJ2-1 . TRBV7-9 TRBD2 TGTGCCAGCAGTAGAAAAGCGGGGCCGGAGGACAATGAGCAGTTCTTC CASSRKAGPEDNEQFF
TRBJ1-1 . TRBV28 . TGTGCCAGCAGACTAATGGAAGACACTGAAGCTTTCTTT CASRLMEDTEAFF
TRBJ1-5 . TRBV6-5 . TGTGCCAGCAGGACAGGCAATCAGCCCCAGCATTTT CASRTGNQPQHF
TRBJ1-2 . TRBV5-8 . TGTGCCAGCAGCTGGCTTGATAGCTACACCTTC CASSWLDSYTF
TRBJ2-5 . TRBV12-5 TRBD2 TGTGCTAGTGGTTTGGGGACTAGCGGGAGTGAGACCCAGTACTTC CASGLGTSGSETQYF
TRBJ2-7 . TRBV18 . TGTGCCAGCTCACCACCCGTTTTGGTGAACGAGCAGTACTTC CASSPPVLVNEQYF
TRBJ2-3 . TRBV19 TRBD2 TGTGCCAGTACGAGAGCGGGGGCCACAGATACGCAGTATTTT CASTRAGATDTQYF
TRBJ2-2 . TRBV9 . TGTGCCAGCAGCGCCCCCCCGGCGGCGTCCGGGGAGCTGTTTTTT CASSAPPAASGELFF
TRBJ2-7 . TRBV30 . TGTGCCTGGAGTGTGTTGGGATACGAGCAGTACTTC CAWSVLGYEQYF
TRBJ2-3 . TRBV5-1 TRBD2 TGCGCCAGCAGCTGGGCGAAGCTAGCGGGAGCCGCAGATACGCAGTATTTT CASSWAKLAGAADTQYF
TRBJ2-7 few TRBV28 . TGTGCCAAGGGCCCGTCCTACGAGCAGTACTTC CAKGPSYEQYF
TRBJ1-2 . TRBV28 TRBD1 TGTGCCAGCAGTCCCGGACAGGGACCCTATGGCTACACCTTC CASSPGQGPYGYTF
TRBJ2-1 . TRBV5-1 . TGCGCCAGCAGCGGAATCGGGACTCCGAATGAGCAGTTCTTC CASSGIGTPNEQFF